This T cell receptor beta chain was recovered during a study of post-analysis software for immune sequencing data. Overall study context: As for disease course, relapsing-remitting, secondary progressive and progressive-relapsing multiple sclerosis were all included. Study-wide points: Significantly lower normalized Chao1 diversity was found in patients with multiple sclerosis relative to controls. By F measure, samples from a shared preparation batch strongly co-clustered. The study found TRBV5-6, TRBV5-1 and TRBV20-1 among several TRBV segments more frequent in patients than controls.

In its sample, this clonotype was seen a few times. Its cognate antigen is unknown. V dropped 0 bases and J dropped 5 bases, with 8 bases sitting between them. The CDR3 runs 14 residues. Each TCR beta cDNA library carried unique molecular identifiers. The T cell input of roughly 1 to 11 million gave about half a million cDNA molecules. MiXCR, applied by TCRdb to the PCR reads, yields one record per CDR3 protein. Of fewer than 850,000 distinct CDR3 sequences in the sample, 25% to 30% were seen once. The chain joins TRBV12-3 or TRBV12-4 to TRBJ1-5; a weak D match, TRBD1 (6 bases). The sample consisted of blood. The origin of this receptor is a girl aged 5 to 17 with multiple sclerosis. The CDR3 region has the DNA TGTGCCAGCAGTTTAGCGGGGGGCCATCAGCCCCAGCATTTT. Translation: CASSLAGGHQPQHF.